This T cell receptor (beta chain) was sequenced in a study of shared clonotypes between healthy human individuals. General study points: Larger estimated richness was generally seen in naive subsets than in memory subsets. Inspection by rarefaction showed sorted-subset sequencing to be incomplete despite large depth.

The V and J ends lost 6 bases and 5 bases, in that order; junction bases with no gene match: 6. CDR3 length equals 12 residues. Germline V gives CDR1 SQVTM, CDR2 ANQGSEA. In the original processing: In the immunoSEQ data, sequences were junction-only and lacked quality scores, so filtering differed. Generated by immunoSEQ multiplex PCR, the TCRdb table keeps only in-frame clones and is missing some. D and trimming were read from the DNA, whereas the V and J calls and clone size are those reported in that table. The sample holds millions of clones, approximately 95% seen once. A word on this clone: Its antigen is unidentified.

The chain joins TRBV29-1 to TRBJ2-5, with 7 bases lining up with TRBD1. The material sequenced was naive CD4+ T cells from PBMCs. The sample's subset: CD45RA+ positively selected. The TCR originated in a man between 18 and 29 years old in good health. Some clones in this sample may be carry-over from other donors' samples. The CDR3 bases are TGCAGCGTCCGACAGGGAACGGAGACCCAGTACTTC. Protein product: CSVRQGTETQYF.